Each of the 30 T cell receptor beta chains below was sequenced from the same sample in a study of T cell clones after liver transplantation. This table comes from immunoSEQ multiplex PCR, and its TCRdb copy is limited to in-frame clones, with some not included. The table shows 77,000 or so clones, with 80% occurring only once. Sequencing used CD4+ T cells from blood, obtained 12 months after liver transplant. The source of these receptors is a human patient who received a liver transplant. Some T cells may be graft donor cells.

This CDR3 reads CASSFGTWNTEAFF. CDR3 nucleotides: TGTGCCAGCAGCTTTGGGACTTGGAACACTGAAGCTTTCTTT. The gene calls are TRBV7-2 and TRBJ1-1, with D tentatively TRBD1 (5 bases). CDR3 length: 14 residues. The germline CDR1 and CDR2 sequences are SGHTA and FQGNSA. V lost 3 bases and J lost 1, with 9 bases in between. The full variable domain, rest sourced from reference TRBV7-2 and TRBJ1-1, is GAGVSQSPSNKVTEKGKDVELRCDPISGHTALYWYRQSLGQGLEFLIYFQGNSAPDKSGLPSDRFSAERTGGSVSTLTIQRTQQEDSAVYLCASSFGTWNTEAFFGQGTRLTVV.

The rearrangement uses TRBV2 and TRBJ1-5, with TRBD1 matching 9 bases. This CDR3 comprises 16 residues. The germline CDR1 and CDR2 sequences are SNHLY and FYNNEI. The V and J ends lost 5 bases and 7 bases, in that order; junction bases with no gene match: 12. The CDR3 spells CASSLGTGKTGQPQHF. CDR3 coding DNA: TGTGCCAGCAGTCTTGGGACAGGGAAGACGGGACAGCCCCAGCATTTT.

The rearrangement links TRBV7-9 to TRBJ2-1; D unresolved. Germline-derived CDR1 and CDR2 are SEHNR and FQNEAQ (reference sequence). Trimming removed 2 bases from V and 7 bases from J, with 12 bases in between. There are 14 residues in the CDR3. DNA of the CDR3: TGTGCCAGCAGCTTAAGTCCAGTTTGGAATGAGCAGTTCTTC. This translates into CASSLSPVWNEQFF.

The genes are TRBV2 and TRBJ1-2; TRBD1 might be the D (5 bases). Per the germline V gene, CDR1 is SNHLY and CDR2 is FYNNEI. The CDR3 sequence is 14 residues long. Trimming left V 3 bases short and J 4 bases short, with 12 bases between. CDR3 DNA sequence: TGTGCCAGCAGTGATTGGGGGGTGGCCTATGGCTACACCTTC. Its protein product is CASSDWGVAYGYTF.

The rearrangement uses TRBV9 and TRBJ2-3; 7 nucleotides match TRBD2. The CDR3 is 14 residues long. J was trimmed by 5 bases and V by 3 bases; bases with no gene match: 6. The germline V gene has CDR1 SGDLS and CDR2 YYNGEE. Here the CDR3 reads CASSAFAGVDTQYF. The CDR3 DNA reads TGTGCCAGCAGCGCCTTTGCGGGAGTAGATACGCAGTATTTT.

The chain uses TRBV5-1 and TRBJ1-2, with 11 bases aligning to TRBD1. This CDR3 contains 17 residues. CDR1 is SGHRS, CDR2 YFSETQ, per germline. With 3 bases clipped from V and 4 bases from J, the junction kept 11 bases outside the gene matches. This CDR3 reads CASSSGQGAVGTYGYTF. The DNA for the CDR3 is TGCGCCAGCAGCTCAGGACAGGGGGCCGTAGGGACCTATGGCTACACCTTC. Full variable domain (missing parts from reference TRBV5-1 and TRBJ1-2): KAGVTQTPRYLIKTRGQQVTLSCSPISGHRSVSWYQQTPGQGLQFLFEYFSETQRNKGNFPGRFSGRQFSNSRSEMNVSTLELGDSALYLCASSSGQGAVGTYGYTFGSGTRLTVV.

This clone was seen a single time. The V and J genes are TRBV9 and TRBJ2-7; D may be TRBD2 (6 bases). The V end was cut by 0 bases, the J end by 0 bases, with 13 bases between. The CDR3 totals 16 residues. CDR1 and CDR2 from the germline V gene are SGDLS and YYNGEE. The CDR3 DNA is TGTGCCAGCAGCGTAGCTGATAGCGGTGGCTCCTACGAGCAGTACTTC. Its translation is CASSVADSGGSYEQYF.

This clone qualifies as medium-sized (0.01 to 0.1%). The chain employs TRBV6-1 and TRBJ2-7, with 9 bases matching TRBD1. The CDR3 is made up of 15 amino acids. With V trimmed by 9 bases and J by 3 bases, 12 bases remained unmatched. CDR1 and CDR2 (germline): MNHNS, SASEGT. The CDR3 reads CASIRFGTGNYEQYF. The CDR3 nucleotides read TGTGCCAGTATCCGGTTTGGGACAGGGAACTACGAGCAGTACTTC.

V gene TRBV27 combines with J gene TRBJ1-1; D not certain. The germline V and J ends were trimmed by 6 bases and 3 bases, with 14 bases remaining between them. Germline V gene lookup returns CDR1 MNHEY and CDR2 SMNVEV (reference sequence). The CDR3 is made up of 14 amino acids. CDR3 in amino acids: CASSRGRSDTEAFF. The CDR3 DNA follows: TGTGCCAGCAGCCGCGGTCGATCGGACACTGAAGCTTTCTTT.

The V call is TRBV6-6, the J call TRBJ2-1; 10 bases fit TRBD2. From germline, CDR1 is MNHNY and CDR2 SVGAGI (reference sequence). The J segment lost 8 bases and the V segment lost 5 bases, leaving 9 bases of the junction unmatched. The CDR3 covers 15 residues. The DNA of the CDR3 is TGTGCCAGCAGTGACCCTAGCGGGAGAAGCTATGAGCAGTTCTTC. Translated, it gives CASSDPSGRSYEQFF.

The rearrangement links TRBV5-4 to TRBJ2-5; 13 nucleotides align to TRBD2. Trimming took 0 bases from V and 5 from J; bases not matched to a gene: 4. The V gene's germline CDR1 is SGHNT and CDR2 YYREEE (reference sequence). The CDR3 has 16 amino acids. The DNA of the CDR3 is TGTGCCAGCAGCTTGGGGACTAGCGGGAGAGGGGAGACCCAGTACTTC. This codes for CASSLGTSGRGETQYF.

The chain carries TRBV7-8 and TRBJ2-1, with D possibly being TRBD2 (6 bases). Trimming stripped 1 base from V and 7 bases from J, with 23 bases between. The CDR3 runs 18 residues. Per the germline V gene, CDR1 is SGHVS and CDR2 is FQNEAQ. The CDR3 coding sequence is TGTGCCAGCAGCTTAGGTCGACGGGGGAAGCCCTCGGGGAATGAGCAGTTCTTC. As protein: CASSLGRRGKPSGNEQFF.

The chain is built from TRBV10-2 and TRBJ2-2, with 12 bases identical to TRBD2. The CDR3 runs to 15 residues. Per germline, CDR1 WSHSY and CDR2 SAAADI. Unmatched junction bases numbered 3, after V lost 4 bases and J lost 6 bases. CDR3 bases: TGCGCCAGCAGTGGACTAGCGGGAGAAGCCGGGGAGCTGTTTTTT. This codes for CASSGLAGEAGELFF.

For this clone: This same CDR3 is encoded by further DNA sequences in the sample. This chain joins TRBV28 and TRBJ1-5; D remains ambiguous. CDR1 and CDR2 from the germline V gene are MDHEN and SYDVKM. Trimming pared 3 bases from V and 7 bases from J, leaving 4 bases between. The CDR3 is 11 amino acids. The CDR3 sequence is CASSFRQPQHF. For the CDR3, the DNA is TGTGCCAGCAGTTTCAGGCAGCCCCAGCATTTT. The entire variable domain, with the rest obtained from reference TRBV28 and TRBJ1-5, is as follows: DVKVTQSSRYLVKRTGEKVFLECVQDMDHENMFWYRQDPGLGLRLIYFSYDVKMKEKGDIPEGYSVSREKKERFSLILESASTNQTSMYLCASSFRQPQHFGDGTRLSIL.

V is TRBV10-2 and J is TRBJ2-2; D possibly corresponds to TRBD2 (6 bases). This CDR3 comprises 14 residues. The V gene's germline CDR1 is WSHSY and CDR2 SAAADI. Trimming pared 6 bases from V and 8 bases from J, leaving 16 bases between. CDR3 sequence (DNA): TGCGCCAGCAGCGGGACTTCAATGGTGGGGGAGCTGTTTTTT. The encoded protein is CASSGTSMVGELFF.

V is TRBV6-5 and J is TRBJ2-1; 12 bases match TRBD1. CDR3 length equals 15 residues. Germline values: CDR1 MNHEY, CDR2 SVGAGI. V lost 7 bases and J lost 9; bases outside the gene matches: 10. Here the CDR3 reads CASTWVGTGGGEQFF. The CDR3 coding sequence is TGTGCCAGCACCTGGGTAGGGACAGGGGGCGGTGAGCAGTTCTTC.

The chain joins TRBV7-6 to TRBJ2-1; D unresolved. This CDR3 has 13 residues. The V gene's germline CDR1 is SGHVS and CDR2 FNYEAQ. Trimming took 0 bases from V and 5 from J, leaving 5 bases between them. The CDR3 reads CASSLAQDNEQFF. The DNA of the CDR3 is TGTGCCAGCAGCTTAGCGCAGGACAATGAGCAGTTCTTC.

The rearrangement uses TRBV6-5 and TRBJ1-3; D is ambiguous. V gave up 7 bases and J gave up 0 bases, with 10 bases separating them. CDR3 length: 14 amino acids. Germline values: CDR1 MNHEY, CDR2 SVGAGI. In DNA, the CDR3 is TGTGCCAGCACTTGGTCCCTCTCTGGAAACACCATATATTTT. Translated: CASTWSLSGNTIYF.

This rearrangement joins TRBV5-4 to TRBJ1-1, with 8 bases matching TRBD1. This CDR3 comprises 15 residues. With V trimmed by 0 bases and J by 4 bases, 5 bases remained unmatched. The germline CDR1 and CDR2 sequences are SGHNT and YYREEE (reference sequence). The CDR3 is CASSLGAGGLTEAFF. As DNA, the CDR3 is TGTGCCAGCAGCTTGGGGGCAGGGGGCCTCACTGAAGCTTTCTTT.

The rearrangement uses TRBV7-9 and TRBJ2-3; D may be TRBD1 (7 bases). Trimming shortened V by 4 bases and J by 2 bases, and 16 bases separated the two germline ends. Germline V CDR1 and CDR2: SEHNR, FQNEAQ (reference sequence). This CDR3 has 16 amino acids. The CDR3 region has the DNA TGTGCCAGCAGCTCCGGACTACAGGGGCCCACAGATACGCAGTATTTT. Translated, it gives CASSSGLQGPTDTQYF.

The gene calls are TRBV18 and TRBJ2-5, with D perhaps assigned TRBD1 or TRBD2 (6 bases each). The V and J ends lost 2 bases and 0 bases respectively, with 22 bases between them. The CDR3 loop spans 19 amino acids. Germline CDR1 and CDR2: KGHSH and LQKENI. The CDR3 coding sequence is TGTGCCAGCTCACCATACCTCAACAGGGCAGGGGACTACCAAGAGACCCAGTACTTC. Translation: CASSPYLNRAGDYQETQYF.

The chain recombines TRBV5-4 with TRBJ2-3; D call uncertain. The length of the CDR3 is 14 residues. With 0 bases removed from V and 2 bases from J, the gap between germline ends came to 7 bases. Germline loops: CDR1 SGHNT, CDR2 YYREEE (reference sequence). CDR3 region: CASSLGGNTDTQYF. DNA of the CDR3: TGTGCCAGCAGCTTGGGGGGTAACACAGATACGCAGTATTTT.

The CDR3 DNA sequence: TGTGCCAGCAGCTTACCCCACACAGATACGCAGTATTTT. Translated: CASSLPHTDTQYF. The V call is TRBV11-3, the J call TRBJ2-3; no clear D. CDR1 SGHNT and CDR2 YENEEA come from the germline V gene. CDR3 length: 13 amino acids. Trimming left V 2 bases short and J 2 bases short, with 5 bases between.

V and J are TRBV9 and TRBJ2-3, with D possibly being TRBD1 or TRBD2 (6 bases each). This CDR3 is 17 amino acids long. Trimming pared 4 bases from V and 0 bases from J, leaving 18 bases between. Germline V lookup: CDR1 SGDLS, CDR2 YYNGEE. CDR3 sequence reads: CASSYRGAASSTDTQYF. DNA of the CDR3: TGTGCCAGCAGCTATAGGGGGGCGGCCTCTAGCACAGATACGCAGTATTTT. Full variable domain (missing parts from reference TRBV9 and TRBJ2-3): DSGVTQTPKHLITATGQRVTLRCSPRSGDLSVYWYQQSLDQGLQFLIQYYNGEERAKGNILERFSAQQFPDLHSELNLSSLELGDSALYFCASSYRGAASSTDTQYFGPGTRLTVL.

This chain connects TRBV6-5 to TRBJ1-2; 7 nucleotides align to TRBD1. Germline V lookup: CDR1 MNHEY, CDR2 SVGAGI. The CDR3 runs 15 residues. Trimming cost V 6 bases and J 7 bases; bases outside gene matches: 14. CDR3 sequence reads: CASSPSTGNYGGYTF. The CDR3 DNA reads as TGTGCCAGCAGCCCTTCGACAGGGAACTACGGTGGCTACACCTTC.

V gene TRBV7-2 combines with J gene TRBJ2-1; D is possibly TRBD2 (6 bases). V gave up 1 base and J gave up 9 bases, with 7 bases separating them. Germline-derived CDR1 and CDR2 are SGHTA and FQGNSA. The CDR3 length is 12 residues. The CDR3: CASSLGRGEQFF. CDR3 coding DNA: TGTGCCAGCAGCTTAGGGAGGGGTGAGCAGTTCTTC.

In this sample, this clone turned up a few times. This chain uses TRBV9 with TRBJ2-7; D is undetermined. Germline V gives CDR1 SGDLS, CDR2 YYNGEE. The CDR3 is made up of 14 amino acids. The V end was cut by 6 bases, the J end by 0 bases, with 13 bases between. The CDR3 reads CASTRRQDSYEQYF. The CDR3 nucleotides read TGTGCCAGCACCCGTAGGCAGGACTCCTACGAGCAGTACTTC.

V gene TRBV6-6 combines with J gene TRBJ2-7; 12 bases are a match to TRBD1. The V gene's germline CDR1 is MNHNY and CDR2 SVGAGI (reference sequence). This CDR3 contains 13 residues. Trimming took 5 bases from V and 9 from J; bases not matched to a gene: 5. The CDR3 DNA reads TGTGCCAGCAGTCCCGGGACAGGGGGCGCGCAGTACTTC. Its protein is CASSPGTGGAQYF.

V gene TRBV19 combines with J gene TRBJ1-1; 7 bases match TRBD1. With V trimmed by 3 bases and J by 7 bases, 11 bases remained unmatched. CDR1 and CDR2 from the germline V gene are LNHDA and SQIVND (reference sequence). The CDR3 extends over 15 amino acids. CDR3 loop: CASSMPRKGANEAFF. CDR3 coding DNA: TGTGCCAGTAGTATGCCCCGGAAGGGGGCAAATGAAGCTTTCTTT.

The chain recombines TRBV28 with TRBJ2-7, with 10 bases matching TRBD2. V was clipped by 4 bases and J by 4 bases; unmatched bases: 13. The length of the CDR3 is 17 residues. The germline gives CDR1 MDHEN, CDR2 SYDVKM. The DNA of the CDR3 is TGTGCCAGCAGTTCCCAATCTCTAGCGGGGGTGATGTACGAGCAGTACTTC. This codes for CASSSQSLAGVMYEQYF.